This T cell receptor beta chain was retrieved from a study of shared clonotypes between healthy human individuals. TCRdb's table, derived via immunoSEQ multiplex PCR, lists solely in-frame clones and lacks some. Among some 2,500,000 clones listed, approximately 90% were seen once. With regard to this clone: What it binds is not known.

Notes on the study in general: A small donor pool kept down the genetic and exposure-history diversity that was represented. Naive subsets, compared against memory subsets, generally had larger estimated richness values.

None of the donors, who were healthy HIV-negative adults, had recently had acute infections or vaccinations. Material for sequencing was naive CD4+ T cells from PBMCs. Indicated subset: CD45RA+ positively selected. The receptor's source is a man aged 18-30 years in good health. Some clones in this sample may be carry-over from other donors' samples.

The CDR3 loop is CASSLWAGGTDTQYF. CDR3 DNA sequence: TGTGCCAGCAGCTTGTGGGCAGGGGGCACAGATACGCAGTATTTT. V and J are TRBV5-6 and TRBJ2-3; D is perhaps TRBD1 (6 bases). CDR1 is SGHDT and CDR2 is YYEEEE in the germline V gene. Trimming pared 1 base from V and 1 base from J, leaving 10 bases between. The CDR3 is 15 residues long.